These 5 T cell receptor beta chains came from one sample sequenced in a study of T cell changes during pregnancy in multiple sclerosis. Sequencing used immunoSEQ multiplex PCR; TCRdb keeps in-frame clones, though not all of them. The sample shows 85,000 to 90,000 clones, approximately 95% of them seen only once. Sequences were derived from peripheral blood, sampled after pregnancy. The origin of the receptors is a female donor in good health, enrolled as a control in a pregnancy study.

The rearrangement uses TRBV30 and TRBJ2-3; a weak D match, TRBD2 (6 bases). The CDR3 is made up of 14 amino acids. The germline V and J ends were trimmed by 5 bases and 0 bases, with 12 bases remaining between them. Germline V gene sequence: CDR1 GTSNPN, CDR2 SVGIG (reference sequence). In DNA, the CDR3 is TGTGCCTGGGGCTCCGGGACTAGCACAGATACGCAGTATTTT. Its translation: CAWGSGTSTDTQYF.

This clone is categorized as medium-sized. This chain joins TRBV19 and TRBJ1-5; TRBD1 might be the D (6 bases). Looked up from germline, CDR1 is LNHDA and CDR2 is SQIVND (reference sequence). The CDR3 length is 14 residues. The V and J ends lost 3 bases and 3 bases respectively, with 9 bases between them. The CDR3 DNA reads TGTGCCAGTAGTATGGCAGGGGACAATCAGCCCCAGCATTTT. It is translated as CASSMAGDNQPQHF.

The chain couples TRBV5-1 to TRBJ2-7; 7 positions match TRBD1. The CDR3 runs 15 residues. Germline V gene lookup returns CDR1 SGHRS and CDR2 YFSETQ. Losses at the gene ends were 1 base for V and 3 bases for J; bases not matched to a gene: 7. CDR3 in DNA: TGCGCCAGCAGCTTGACAGGACAGGTCCTCTACGAGCAGTACTTC. Protein sequence: CASSLTGQVLYEQYF.

The rearrangement links TRBV5-1 to TRBJ2-1, with 9 bases fitting TRBD2. This CDR3 contains 14 residues. The V segment lost 3 bases and the J segment 7 bases; nucleotides outside the gene matches: 5. Per germline, CDR1 SGHRS and CDR2 YFSETQ. DNA of the CDR3: TGCGCCAGCAGCTCGACTAGCGGAGGGAATGAGCAGTTCTTC. It is translated as CASSSTSGGNEQFF.

The rearrangement links TRBV11-2 to TRBJ1-3; the D gene is possibly TRBD1 (5 bases). This CDR3 spans 15 amino acids. CDR1 and CDR2 (germline): SGHAT, FQNNGV. Trimming stripped 3 bases from V and 1 base from J, with 10 bases between. CDR3 sequence: CASSFWGDSGNTIYF. CDR3 DNA: TGTGCCAGCAGCTTTTGGGGGGATTCTGGAAACACCATATATTTT.